This TCR beta chain was documented in a study of vaccination and CD4 T cells after COVID-19. Points from the study as a whole: Researchers report that a median approximately 86% of reactive clones in convalescent patients surfaced only post-vaccination. Median SARS-CoV-2-reactive clonotype numbers went up from around 20 to 38, but not significantly.

Details on this clonotype: As yet, its antigen is unknown.

An Oncomine TCR Beta short-read assay was used to sequence the DNA from cultured CD4+ T cells. Genomic DNA was extracted from cultured CD4+ T cells. TCRdb called the PCR reads again in MiXCR, with one record for every CDR3 protein. The repertoire has around 26,000 distinct CDR3 sequences, about 39% of them found once; the top ten carry about a tenth. CDR3 length: 14 amino acids. The V gene's germline CDR1 is SGHRS and CDR2 YFSETQ. V was clipped by 1 base and J by 9 bases, with 17 bases between them. Treatment indicated: roughly ten-day PBMC culture with coronavirus spike peptide pools or control peptides (ViraFEST assay).

This sequence originates from a human donor who had recovered from COVID-19. Sequenced input: CD4+ T cells from blood, cultured in vitro. V is TRBV5-1 and J is TRBJ2-7; D might be TRBD1 (6 bases). CDR3 sequence (DNA): TGCGCCAGCAGCTTGAACAGGGTATCATTGGGGCAGTACTTC. Encoded protein: CASSLNRVSLGQYF. Complete variable domain (other parts from reference TRBV5-1 and TRBJ2-7): KAGVTQTPRYLIKTRGQQVTLSCSPISGHRSVSWYQQTPGQGLQFLFEYFSETQRNKGNFPGRFSGRQFSNSRSEMNVSTLELGDSALYLCASSLNRVSLGQYFGPGTRLTVT.